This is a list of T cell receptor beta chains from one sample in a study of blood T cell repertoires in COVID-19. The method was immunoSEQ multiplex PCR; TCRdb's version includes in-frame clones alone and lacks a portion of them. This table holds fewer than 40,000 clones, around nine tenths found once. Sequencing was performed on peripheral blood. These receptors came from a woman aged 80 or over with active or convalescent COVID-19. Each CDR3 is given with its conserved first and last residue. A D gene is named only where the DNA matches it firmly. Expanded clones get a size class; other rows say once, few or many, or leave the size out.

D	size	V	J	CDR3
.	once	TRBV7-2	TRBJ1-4	CASRANGVTNEKLFF
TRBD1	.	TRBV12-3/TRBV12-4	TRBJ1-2	CASSRDRGPGYTF
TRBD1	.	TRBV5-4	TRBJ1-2	CASSSDRGYGYTF
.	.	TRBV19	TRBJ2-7	CASSMGHREYEQYF
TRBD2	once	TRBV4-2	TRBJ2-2	CASSSAGTSVTGELFF
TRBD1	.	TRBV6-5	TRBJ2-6	CASSRQGTGANVLTF
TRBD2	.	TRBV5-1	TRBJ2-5	CASSLGTSGAETQYF
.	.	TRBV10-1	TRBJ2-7	CASSRGPGYEQYF
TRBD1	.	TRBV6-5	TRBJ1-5	CASRLDRGQNSPQHF
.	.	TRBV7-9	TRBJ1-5	CASSRGNQPQHF
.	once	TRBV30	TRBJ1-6	CAWRRQAFPSNSPLHF
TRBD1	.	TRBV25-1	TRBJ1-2	CASSETGTGINYGYTF
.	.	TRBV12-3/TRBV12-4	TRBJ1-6	CASTDRFSPLHF
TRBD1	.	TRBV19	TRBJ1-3	CASRRDSYSGNTIYF
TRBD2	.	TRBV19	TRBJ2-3	CASTNLRASGGAGTDTQYF
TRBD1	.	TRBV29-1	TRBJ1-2	CSVWTGHLGYTF
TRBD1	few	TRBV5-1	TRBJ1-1	CASSKTGGNTEAFF
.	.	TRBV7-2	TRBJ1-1	CASSLKWSGTNTEAFF
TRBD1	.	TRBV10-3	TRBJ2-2	CAISESGTAANTGELFF
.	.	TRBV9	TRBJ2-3	CASSVAGGGGITDTQYF
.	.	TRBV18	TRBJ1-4	CASSPQGQPNEKLFF
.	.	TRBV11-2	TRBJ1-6	CASSLAQVFNSPLHF
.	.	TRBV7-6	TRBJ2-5	CASSLKVPDQETQYF
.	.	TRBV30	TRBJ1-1	CAWSEHMNTEAFF
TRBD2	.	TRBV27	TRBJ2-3	CASSSYPRTSGGIGTQYF
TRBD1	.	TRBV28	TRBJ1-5	CASTNDREDNQPQHF
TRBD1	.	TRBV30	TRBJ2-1	CAWSPGGRYNEQFF
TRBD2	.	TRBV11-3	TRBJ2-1	CASSPRRLAGAGWNEQFF
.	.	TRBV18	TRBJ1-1	CASSPLAGDTEAFF
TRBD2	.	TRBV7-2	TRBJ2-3	CASSSATGLGSDTQYF
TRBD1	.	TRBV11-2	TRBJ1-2	CASRPGGGGYGYTF
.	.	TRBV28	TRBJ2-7	CASSLRQPYEQYF
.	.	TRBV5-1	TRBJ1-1	CASSFGTNTEAFF
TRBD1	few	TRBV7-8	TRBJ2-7	CASRKYSSQGAHYEQYF
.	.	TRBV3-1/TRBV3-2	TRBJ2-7	CASSQLSYEQYF
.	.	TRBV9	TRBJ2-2	CASSIRLEEAGELFF
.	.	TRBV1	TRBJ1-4	CTSNPGRFNEKLFF
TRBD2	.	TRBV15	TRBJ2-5	CATSRGISLDGAGGETQYF
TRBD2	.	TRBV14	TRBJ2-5	CASSPRTSGGAFTRTQYF
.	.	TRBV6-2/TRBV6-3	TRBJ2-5	CASSKPPTRRVPQETQYF
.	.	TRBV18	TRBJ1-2	CASSPEGGGGYGYTF
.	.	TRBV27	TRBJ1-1	CASSRRENTEAFF